Listed here are 3 T cell receptor beta chains from one sample, sequenced in a study of siplizumab effects on memory and regulatory T cells. Profiled with immunoSEQ multiplex PCR; TCRdb holds only in-frame clones, not every one. The sample carries 100,000 or so clones, approximately 92% recorded once. The sample consisted of non-Treg CD4+ T cells sorted from blood. All receptors come from a human donor in good health.

The chain has TRBV19 and TRBJ1-6, with a possible D match to TRBD1 (6 bases). From germline, CDR1 is LNHDA and CDR2 SQIVND (reference sequence). This CDR3 spans 14 amino acids. V gave up 5 bases and J gave up 8 bases, with 13 bases separating them. CDR3 nucleotide sequence: TGTGCCAGTAGTGTGCAGGGGATGGATTCACCCCTCCACTTT. This translates into CASSVQGMDSPLHF.

DNA of the CDR3: TGTGCCAGCACTACCTCGGTGAGGGGAGGAGGTGAGCAGTTCTTC. Protein product: CASTTSVRGGGEQFF. The chain has TRBV5-4 and TRBJ2-1; D is possibly TRBD2 (6 bases). CDR3 length: 15 residues. Germline CDR1 is SGHNT and CDR2 is YYREEE (reference sequence). The germline V and J ends were trimmed by 6 bases and 9 bases, with 22 bases remaining between them. Based on the CDR3 plus reference TRBV5-4 and TRBJ2-1, the full variable domain is ETGVTQSPTHLIKTRGQQVTLRCSSQSGHNTVSWYQQALGQGPQFIFQYYREEENGRGNFPPRFSGLQFPNYSSELNVNALELDDSALYLCASTTSVRGGGEQFFGPGTRLTVL.

V is TRBV2 and J is TRBJ1-2; D is possibly TRBD1 (5 bases). Trimming removed 1 base at V and 7 bases at J, with 16 bases between. The CDR3 covers 15 residues. Germline V gives CDR1 SNHLY, CDR2 FYNNEI. DNA for the CDR3: TGTGCCAGCAGTGAAGGGGGCAGTATGCTATTTGGCTACACCTTC. Translated: CASSEGGSMLFGYTF.